This TCR beta chain was profiled in a study of cytomegalovirus exposure and HLA in healthy donors (TCRdb year 2017). The study in broad terms: An earlier analysis of roughly 570 of the donors reported 276 Gb of sequence data and 117 million unique TCR beta sequences obtained from roughly 170 million T cells. Roughly 300 gigabases of sequencing data and tens of millions of unique TCR sequences made up an early release that covered some 640 HLA-typed donors. The genetic ancestry cluster associated with self-reported Caucasian donors included 81% of the 398 genotyped donors. The study aimed to test whether cataloging public T cell receptors could reveal signatures of past pathogen exposure. Using immunosequencing, the study profiled T cell repertoires from about 610 subjects and related those repertoires to cytomegalovirus serostatus. A separate validation cohort of some 130 different subjects was used in addition to the 666-subject first cohort. High-throughput TCR immunosequencing, statistical association of individual TCRs with disease status, and machine learning were combined to predict cytomegalovirus infection status. A later analysis re-analyzed previously published TCR beta repertoires from approximately 670 donors and added high-resolution HLA genotyping to study TCR occurrence patterns. Rather than using new phenotypic data, the later analysis identified candidate immune exposures from TCR beta sequences and from how often those sequences occurred across donors. An earlier analysis of approximately 640 of the donors applied high-throughput TCR beta sequencing to assess whether each TCR beta V gene segment acted as functional or pseudogenic. Donor age, sex, ethnicity and CMV serostatus were compiled together with the repertoire data. Genome-wide SNP genotypes for about 55% of the roughly 670 donors were used in a later genetic analysis, which treated that subset as a discovery cohort. All discovery cohort repertoires had been generated using a single sequencing platform. Both class I and class II loci were covered by HLA typing, at four-digit resolution. Typing coverage varied by locus: 629-630 donors for A, B, C, DRB1 and DQB1; approximately 520 for DQA1; about 570 for DPA1; approximately 450 for DPB1. Several DR-DQ haplotypes were handled as single units for association and clustering because linkage in the cohort was strong. Among several hundred genotyped donors of the cohort, an average of approximately 200,000 unique TCR beta nucleotide sequences was sequenced per donor, of which about 19% were non-productive. Broad study findings and their caveats: An association between a missense DCLRE1C variant and V-gene and J-gene trimming of TCR beta chains was found in a later genetic analysis and replicated in an independent cohort. A later analysis associated roughly 17,000 TCR beta sequences with specific HLA alleles at a false discovery rate of 0.05. Cytomegalovirus status was reported to be diagnosed by the classifier with high specificity and sensitivity in both the original and validation cohorts. In the study, 150 to 200 TCR beta chains were listed as associated with cytomegalovirus. A cluster of highly shared sequence variants was judged likely to represent a technical artifact of the sequencing pipeline. In this cohort, only TCR beta chains were sequenced, and detectable features were limited by the absence of alpha or paired-chain data. Some IMGT-functional V segments, including TRBV6-2 and TRBV6-3, could not be distinguished by the 87-base-pair reads and were therefore excluded. Because HLA typing was missing for some donors at each locus, association tests included only the typed subset. Three of the identified cytomegalovirus-associated TCR beta chains were confirmed in vitro to be specific for cytomegalovirus antigens. In a later analysis, HLA-associated TCR beta chains showed more clonal expansion and lower generation probabilities than non-associated chains that were equally common. According to a later analysis, TCR association rates differed among HLA loci, with DRB1 alleles showing the most associated TCRs and HLA-C alleles showing the fewest. It was suggested by the authors that the approach could potentially be generalized to other disease states and immunological phenotypes. Across donors, most TCR sequences were observed very rarely, whereas some public TCRs were present in many individuals. The presence/absence analyses assumed that sequencing depth was roughly uniform across donors, and that assumption may not be true. A further reported finding was that TCR beta sequences accurately predicted the HLA-A and HLA-B alleles for most subjects in the first cohort. In an earlier analysis of approximately 600 of the donors, most TCR beta V segments were observed in productive rearrangements about 87% or about 30% of the time, broadly matching IMGT annotations. Linkage disequilibrium might explain the correlated functional status among segregating V segments, but an unknown experimental factor could not be excluded. In a later genetic analysis, fewer N-insertions in productive TCRs were reported among donors in an Asian-associated ancestry cluster than the roughly 700-donor mean. The only immune exposure information available for the cohort was CMV serostatus. In a later analysis, several top co-occurrence clusters were reported to appear linked to parvovirus B19, influenza, CMV and Epstein-Barr virus. When HLA alleles, especially DR and DQ, strongly co-occurred, attributing TCR associations to individual alleles was difficult. Most CMV-associated TCR beta chains appeared to be HLA-restricted in a later analysis, and the HLA associations seemed to be driven largely by CMV exposure. Because counts were too low, around 18 rarely observed V segments, including chromosome 9 orphons, were left out of the earlier analysis of about 500 of the donors.

This clone was detected a few times. Its recognized antigen is unknown. Per-base quality was not reported, and no clone a single base away is much larger than it. The CDR3 goes from the cysteine to the phenylalanine over 14 residues. The read is trimmed to its CDR3 DNA, 42 bases read in frame from base 1. CDR1 MNHNS and CDR2 SASEGT were looked up in the germline V gene. V is trimmed back by 1 base and J by 4 bases, and the junction contains 3 bases that no gene match accounts for. Library preparation used the immunoSEQ multiplex PCR assay. A mixture of 60 forward primers for TCR Vbeta segments and 13 reverse primers for TCR Jbeta segments was used in the multiplex PCR. Amplification of the CDR3 region of rearranged TCR beta genes was performed with a multiplex PCR assay on genomic DNA. The Illumina HiSeq System was used to sequence the amplified TCR beta libraries as 87-base-pair reads. Processing in the source paper ran as follows. A later analysis counted about 80 million unique TCR beta chains across the approximately 700 repertoires, and 9.5 million to 11 million of these chains were shared by at least two donors. A nearest-neighbor algorithm error-corrected the raw reads and collapsed the reads into unique sequences, merging closely related sequences to remove PCR and sequencing errors. To assign V, D and J gene segments, CDR3 sequences were aligned to IMGT reference sequences. For a sequence to be retained, at least a six-nucleotide match to both a V gene segment and a J gene segment was required. A rearrangement was called productive if the CDR3 had no stop codons and remained in frame with V and J, and every other rearrangement was called non-productive. CDR3 was defined by IMGT convention, running from the second conserved V-encoded cysteine to the conserved J-encoded phenylalanine. Sequences without an unambiguous match to a single V gene segment were excluded from the earlier analysis of 450 to 750 of the donors. In an earlier analysis of around 600 of the donors, V segments were called functional above 56.7% productive rearrangements and were called segregating when the between-donor standard deviation exceeded 5%. A statistical classification framework was built for diagnosing cytomegalovirus status from the catalog of TCR beta chain sequences. V and J gene assignment, in a later analysis, came from comparing TCR nucleotide sequences with IMGT/GENE-DB human TR gene sequences. A later analysis assigned CDR3 sequences and most-parsimonious VDJ recombination scenarios with the TCRdist pipeline. In a later analysis, every TCR beta chain was defined by the combination of its CDR3 amino acid sequence and its V-gene family, and reads without a unique V-gene family were dropped. In a later analysis, a few hundred highly shared, low-generation-probability nucleotide sequences were removed to address suspected cross-contamination and a sequencing artifact. A later analysis calculated a clonal expansion index for each public chain from normalized within-repertoire ranks of inferred template counts. Generation probabilities in a later analysis came from a VDJ recombination model fitted to out-of-frame rearrangements, and those results were checked against IGoR. Hypergeometric tests were used in a later analysis to score TCR-TCR, TCR-HLA and TCR-CMV co-occurrence, with a repertoire-size bias correction applied to the TCR pairs. To estimate false discovery rates, a later analysis permuted the HLA or CMV assignments 20 times. In a later analysis, co-occurring TCRs were grouped using DBSCAN, with TCRdist sequence similarity added in when clustering inside HLA-allele-positive subsets. Repertoires with fewer than 30,000 or more than 120,000 public chains, plus five repertoires with anomalous nucleotide sharing, were excluded from co-occurrence clustering. The table comes from immuneACCESS by way of TCRdb, which keeps in-frame sequences with V and J called. Part of the clones is missing from these tables; in studies checked, under half for an unresolved V gene and the rest for unknown reasons. V, J and clone size derive from that table, while D and trimming were established from the DNA sequence. The sample table contains roughly 60,000 clones; only one count was recorded for 65% to 90% of them. The leading ten clones occupy approximately 4.3% of the sample.

In total, 630 or so healthy bone marrow donors made up the cohort. All cohort members were sampled while nominally healthy, although unrecorded immune exposures were likely present. The donor tested CMV seronegative and was one of the 352 seronegative cohort members. A peripheral blood sample was provided by each donor, and peripheral blood mononuclear cells were used for TCR beta sequencing. Genomic DNA extraction from the blood cell samples was performed with the Qiagen DNeasy Blood Extraction Kit. This sequence was found in a man aged 25 to 45 in good health and CMV-seronegative. The sequence joins TRBV6-1 to TRBJ2-7, with 8 junctional bases fitting TRBD1. Sequencing input: PBMCs. The CDR3 region has the sequence CASSEVGQVYEQYF. The DNA sequence is as follows: TGTGCCAGCAGTGAAGTGGGACAGGTTTACGAGCAGTACTTC.